The 25 T cell receptor beta chains below come from one sample, sequenced in a study of cytomegalovirus exposure and HLA in healthy donors. Clones were sequenced by immunoSEQ multiplex PCR, and TCRdb holds only the in-frame ones, with some missing. This table holds tens of thousands of clones, roughly 95% found once. Sequencing input: PBMCs. These receptors came from a woman between 18 and 30 years old in good health and CMV-seronegative.

This rearrangement joins TRBV18 to TRBJ2-6, with TRBD2 identical over 7 bases. Germline-derived CDR1 and CDR2 are KGHSH and LQKENI. The CDR3 contains 16 residues. After removal of 1 base from V and 3 bases from J, the junction contained 3 bases not matched to a gene. The CDR3 spells CASSPRASGGANVLTF. The CDR3 DNA is TGTGCCAGCTCACCACGCGCTAGCGGTGGGGCCAACGTCCTGACTTTC. The variable domain in full, completed from reference TRBV18 and TRBJ2-6, reads NAGVMQNPRHLVRRRGQEARLRCSPMKGHSHVYWYRQLPEEGLKFMVYLQKENIIDESGMPKERFSAEFPKEGPSILRIQQVVRGDSAAYFCASSPRASGGANVLTFGAGSRLTVL.

V and J are TRBV7-2 and TRBJ2-1; 10 bases agree with TRBD2. The CDR3 extends over 15 amino acids. Germline CDR1 SGHTA, CDR2 FQGNSA. V shed 1 base, J shed 3 bases, and the junction held 0 bases outside the gene matches. The CDR3 loop reads CASSLVAGGYNEQFF. The DNA of the CDR3 is TGTGCCAGCAGCTTAGTAGCGGGGGGCTACAATGAGCAGTTCTTC.

The chain links TRBV7-2 to TRBJ2-1, with a tentative D call TRBD1 (6 bases). The CDR3 covers 15 residues. The ends were cut back, 9 bases at V and 0 bases at J, with 15 bases in the middle. Germline assignment: CDR1 SGHTA and CDR2 FQGNSA. CDR3 region: CASNPGHTSYNEQFF. The CDR3 bases are TGTGCCAGTAATCCGGGACACACCTCCTACAATGAGCAGTTCTTC.

V is TRBV20-1 and J is TRBJ1-1; tentatively, D is TRBD1 (6 bases). V was pared by 3 bases and J by 7 bases, with 9 bases between. Germline lookup yields CDR1 DFQATT and CDR2 SNEGSKA (reference sequence). This CDR3 has 11 amino acids. As DNA, the CDR3 is TGCAGTGCTAGCAGGGACATTGAAGCTTTCTTT. It specifies CSASRDIEAFF.

The gene calls are TRBV7-2 and TRBJ2-2, with 7 nucleotides matching TRBD2. The CDR3 is 15 amino acids. Per germline, CDR1 SGHTA and CDR2 FQGNSA. With 1 base clipped from V and 6 bases from J, the junction kept 5 bases outside the gene matches. CDR3 sequence reads: CASSLVGGGPGELFF. The CDR3 region has the DNA TGTGCCAGCAGCTTAGTTGGGGGGGGACCCGGGGAGCTGTTTTTT.

In DNA form, the CDR3 reads TGTGCCAGTTCGGGTCGGACTAGGACTCTCGAGCAGTACTTC. Its translation is CASSGRTRTLEQYF. This chain joins TRBV19 and TRBJ2-7; 7 bases align to TRBD2. This CDR3 comprises 14 residues. V trimming: 8 bases; J trimming: 6 bases; junction bases outside the gene matches: 13. Germline lookup yields CDR1 LNHDA and CDR2 SQIVND (reference sequence).

The rearrangement joins TRBV4-1 to TRBJ2-1, with 7 bases matching TRBD2. CDR3 length equals 20 residues. From germline, CDR1 is MGHRA and CDR2 YSYEKL. After removal of 2 bases from V and 0 bases from J, the junction contained 16 bases not matched to a gene. The CDR3 sequence: CASSQPRLATLVRSYNEQFF. CDR3 DNA: TGCGCCAGCAGCCAACCAAGACTAGCCACTCTCGTCCGCTCCTACAATGAGCAGTTCTTC.

Here the CDR3 DNA reads TGTGCCAGTAGTATCAATCAGGGGGGATATGGCTACACCTTC. Translated: CASSINQGGYGYTF. This chain links TRBV19 with TRBJ1-2, with 7 bases aligning to TRBD1. With 3 bases clipped from V and 5 bases from J, the junction kept 6 bases outside the gene matches. There are 14 residues in the CDR3. CDR1 is LNHDA, CDR2 SQIVND, per germline (reference sequence).

The chain carries TRBV14 and TRBJ2-5; D may be TRBD2 (5 bases). The CDR3 consists of 14 residues. Germline-derived CDR1 and CDR2 are SGHDN and FVKESK. V lost 4 bases to trimming and J lost 2 bases, with 11 bases between them. The CDR3 DNA reads as TGTGCCAGCAGCCGCCCCGGAGGACAAGAGACCCAGTACTTC. Protein sequence: CASSRPGGQETQYF.

The CDR3 DNA sequence: TGTGCCAGTGTAGTGGGACAGGGAAACACTGAAGCTTTCTTT. It yields the protein CASVVGQGNTEAFF. The rearrangement uses TRBV7-8 and TRBJ1-1; 9 bases are a match to TRBD1. CDR3 size: 14 residues. J lost 2 bases, V lost 9 bases, and 7 bases had no gene match. Germline CDR1 and CDR2: SGHVS and FQNEAQ.

V usage is TRBV19 and J usage is TRBJ2-2; TRBD2 matches 14 bases. This CDR3 has 16 amino acids. Looked up from germline, CDR1 is LNHDA and CDR2 is SQIVND (reference sequence). J gave up 3 bases and V 5 bases, and 2 bases lay outside the gene matches. Here the CDR3 reads CASSLGLAGDTGELFF. The CDR3 DNA is TGTGCCAGTAGTTTGGGACTAGCGGGAGACACCGGGGAGCTGTTTTTT.

V and J are TRBV5-1 and TRBJ2-3, with a weak D call TRBD1 (6 bases). Germline V gene lookup returns CDR1 SGHRS and CDR2 YFSETQ. CDR3 length: 13 residues. V was pared by 4 bases and J by 2 bases, with 8 bases between. CDR3: CASSPGDTDTQYF. CDR3 DNA sequence: TGCGCCAGCAGCCCAGGGGACACAGATACGCAGTATTTT.

This chain uses TRBV19 with TRBJ2-3, with 7 positions matching TRBD1. Germline V lookup: CDR1 LNHDA, CDR2 SQIVND (reference sequence). The CDR3 is made up of 14 amino acids. The trim removed 6 bases at V and 2 bases at J, leaving 5 bases unmatched. CDR3 sequence: CASSSGQNTDTQYF. In DNA, the CDR3 is TGTGCCAGTAGCTCGGGACAGAACACAGATACGCAGTATTTT. Complete variable domain (other parts from reference TRBV19 and TRBJ2-3): DGGITQSPKYLFRKEGQNVTLSCEQNLNHDAMYWYRQDPGQGLRLIYYSQIVNDFQKGDIAEGYSVSREKKESFPLTVTSAQKNPTAFYLCASSSGQNTDTQYFGPGTRLTVL.

Details on this clone: Other DNA sequences in this specimen translate into the identical CDR3. The chain links TRBV10-3 to TRBJ2-5; D not resolved. Germline CDR1 is ENHRY and CDR2 is SYGVKD. Trimming shortened V by 0 bases and J by 3 bases, and 5 bases separated the two germline ends. This CDR3 has 13 residues. CDR3 protein: CAISESREETQYF. CDR3 nucleotide sequence: TGTGCCATCAGTGAGTCGAGAGAAGAGACCCAGTACTTC.

This clone occurred once. This chain links TRBV11-2 with TRBJ1-6; TRBD1 matches at 8 bases. V shed 5 bases and J 6 bases; nucleotides not matched to a gene: 12. The CDR3 length is 17 residues. CDR1 is SGHAT, CDR2 FQNNGV, per germline. CDR3 DNA: TGTGCCAGCAGCCCACCGGGTTGGACAGGGATTAATTCACCCCTCCACTTT. It translates to CASSPPGWTGINSPLHF. The whole variable domain, filled in from reference TRBV11-2 and TRBJ1-6, reads EAGVAQSPRYKIIEKRQSVAFWCNPISGHATLYWYQQILGQGPKLLIQFQNNGVVDDSQLPKDRFSAERLKGVDSTLKIQPAKLEDSAVYLCASSPPGWTGINSPLHFGNGTRLTVT.

V is TRBV5-1 and J is TRBJ2-2; D perhaps matches TRBD2 (7 bases). The length of the CDR3 is 17 residues. CDR1 SGHRS and CDR2 YFSETQ come from the germline V gene. The germline V and J ends were trimmed by 4 bases and 0 bases, with 16 bases remaining between them. CDR3 loop: CASSPLRGRANTGELFF. The CDR3 bases are TGCGCCAGCAGCCCGTTAAGGGGGAGGGCGAACACCGGGGAGCTGTTTTTT.

This clone was observed once. The rearrangement uses TRBV30 and TRBJ1-2; TRBD1 matches 9 bases. The germline V gene encodes CDR1 GTSNPN and CDR2 SVGIG (reference sequence). This CDR3 has 17 residues. V lost 2 bases, J lost 7 bases, and 17 bases stayed unmatched. CDR3 nucleotides: TGTGCCTGGAGTTATCGGGACAGGGTCTTGACGGGTTCTGGCTACACCTTC. Translation: CAWSYRDRVLTGSGYTF. Full variable domain (outside the CDR3, taken from reference TRBV30 and TRBJ1-2): SQTIHQWPATLVQPVGSPLSLECTVEGTSNPNLYWYRQAAGRGLQLLFYSVGIGQISSEVPQNLSASRPQDRQFILSSKKLLLSDSGFYLCAWSYRDRVLTGSGYTFGSGTRLTVV.

The chain uses TRBV30 and TRBJ1-2; D may be TRBD1 (6 bases). V lost 6 bases and J lost 5, with 13 bases in between. Germline CDR1 GTSNPN, CDR2 SVGIG (reference sequence). The CDR3 totals 12 residues. The CDR3 here is CACLNRDYGYTF. The CDR3 coding sequence is TGTGCCTGTTTAAACAGGGATTATGGCTACACCTTC. Supplemented by reference TRBV30 and TRBJ1-2, the full variable domain reads SQTIHQWPATLVQPVGSPLSLECTVEGTSNPNLYWYRQAAGRGLQLLFYSVGIGQISSEVPQNLSASRPQDRQFILSSKKLLLSDSGFYLCACLNRDYGYTFGSGTRLTVV.

V and J are TRBV13 and TRBJ2-1, with 15 bases aligning to TRBD2. The CDR3 totals 17 residues. Germline CDR1 PRHDT, CDR2 FYEKMQ (reference sequence). Losses at the gene ends were 3 bases for V and 7 bases for J; bases not matched to a gene: 7. For the CDR3, the DNA is TGTGCCAGCAGCTTGGGGACCGGGACTAGCGGGGGGAATGAGCAGTTCTTC. Encoded protein: CASSLGTGTSGGNEQFF.

The V and J genes are TRBV9 and TRBJ2-1, with 8 bases matching TRBD2. The CDR3 runs to 17 residues. J gave up 0 bases and V 2 bases, and 7 bases lay outside the gene matches. Germline loops: CDR1 SGDLS, CDR2 YYNGEE. This CDR3 is CASSVSAGGLSYNEQFF. The CDR3, as DNA: TGTGCCAGCAGCGTCTCGGCGGGAGGCCTCTCCTACAATGAGCAGTTCTTC.

This CDR3 is CASSRIPGLAGDNEQFF. The CDR3 nucleotides read TGCGCCAGCAGCCGTATACCAGGACTAGCGGGCGACAATGAGCAGTTCTTC. V gene TRBV4-1 combines with J gene TRBJ2-1; 11 nucleotides agree with TRBD2. CDR3 size: 17 residues. Germline V lookup: CDR1 MGHRA, CDR2 YSYEKL. The J segment lost 5 bases and the V segment lost 4 bases, leaving 10 bases of the junction unmatched.

This chain links TRBV5-1 with TRBJ1-3; D is perhaps TRBD1 (6 bases). Trimming stripped 4 bases from V and 7 bases from J, with 15 bases between. The CDR3 covers 14 residues. Germline V gene data show CDR1 as SGHRS and CDR2 as YFSETQ. In DNA form, the CDR3 reads TGCGCCAGCAGCCCGGACAGCACCGAGAACACCATATATTTT. Translated: CASSPDSTENTIYF.

The J gene is TRBJ1-3, the V gene TRBV7-6, with a possible D match to TRBD1 (6 bases). Germline V lookup: CDR1 SGHVS, CDR2 FNYEAQ. This CDR3 comprises 14 residues. V was clipped by 5 bases and J by 4 bases, with 12 bases between them. This chain's CDR3 is CASSEPGQGNTIYF. CDR3 sequence (DNA): TGTGCCAGCAGCGAGCCGGGACAAGGAAACACCATATATTTT.

The V and J genes are TRBV5-1 and TRBJ1-4; 9 positions match TRBD1. The junction had 8 bases not matched to a gene; V was cut back by 4 bases and J by 7 bases. This CDR3 contains 15 residues. The germline CDR1 and CDR2 sequences are SGHRS and YFSETQ. CDR3 in amino acids: CASSVGQGKFEKLFF. In DNA form, the CDR3 reads TGCGCCAGCAGCGTGGGACAGGGTAAATTTGAAAAACTGTTTTTT.

This clone was counted a single time. This sequence joins TRBV5-1 and TRBJ2-7, with D maybe TRBD1 (7 bases). Germline V lookup: CDR1 SGHRS, CDR2 YFSETQ. There are 15 residues in the CDR3. V lost 3 bases and J lost 0, with 13 bases in between. CDR3 region: CASSSRGDSSYEQYF. The CDR3 DNA is TGCGCCAGCAGCTCTCGCGGGGACAGCTCCTACGAGCAGTACTTC.